A selection of T cell receptor beta chains follows, all from one sample in a study of blood T cells in healthy people across ages. One entry per CDR3 protein results from TCRdb running MiXCR on the 5' RACE reads. Of around 1.7 million distinct CDR3 sequences in the sample, under 30% are singletons; the top ten hold 7.7%. The specimen sequenced was blood. All receptors come from a woman in her 30s in good health. Both conserved end residues are part of each CDR3. Fields, in order: V gene, D gene, J gene, clone size, CDR3 protein, CDR3 DNA. The D gene is left open where the match is weak. Clone size is not always given. Where it is, it says once, few, many or a class for expanded clones.

v_call: TRBV5-6
d_call: TRBD2
j_call: TRBJ2-1
clone_size: few
cdr3_aa: CASSTLAGGAYNEQFF
cdr3_nt: TGTGCCAGCAGCACACTAGCGGGAGGTGCCTACAATGAGCAGTTCTTC

v_call: TRBV12-3/TRBV12-4
d_call: -
j_call: TRBJ2-7
clone_size: many
cdr3_aa: CASREGGASYEQYF
cdr3_nt: TGTGCCAGCAGAGAGGGGGGGGCCTCCTACGAGCAGTACTTC

v_call: TRBV4-1
d_call: -
j_call: TRBJ2-1
clone_size: -
cdr3_aa: CASSQEGVSCNEQFF
cdr3_nt: TGCGCCAGCAGCCAAGAGGGTGTCTCCTGCAATGAGCAGTTCTTC

v_call: TRBV5-1
d_call: TRBD1
j_call: TRBJ1-1
clone_size: -
cdr3_aa: CASSFGDSITEAFF
cdr3_nt: TGCGCCAGCAGCTTTGGGGACAGTATCACTGAAGCTTTCTTT

v_call: TRBV9
d_call: TRBD1
j_call: TRBJ2-1
clone_size: -
cdr3_aa: CASSVARGQGSNEQFF
cdr3_nt: TGTGCCAGCAGCGTAGCTCGCGGACAGGGATCCAATGAGCAGTTCTTC

v_call: TRBV29-1
d_call: -
j_call: TRBJ2-3
clone_size: -
cdr3_aa: CSVGLGAGTDTQYF
cdr3_nt: TGCAGCGTTGGTTTGGGGGCGGGCACAGATACGCAGTATTTT

v_call: TRBV20-1
d_call: TRBD2
j_call: TRBJ2-5
clone_size: -
cdr3_aa: CSGFRAGGQETQYF
cdr3_nt: TGCAGTGGGTTTAGGGCGGGGGGCCAAGAGACCCAGTACTTC

v_call: TRBV5-4
d_call: TRBD1
j_call: TRBJ2-1
clone_size: -
cdr3_aa: CASNPGGSYNEQFF
cdr3_nt: TGTGCCAGCAACCCAGGGGGCTCCTACAATGAGCAGTTCTTC

v_call: TRBV2
d_call: -
j_call: TRBJ1-5
clone_size: -
cdr3_aa: CASSETGEGNQPQHF
cdr3_nt: TGTGCCAGCAGTGAAACGGGGGAAGGCAATCAGCCCCAGCATTTT

v_call: TRBV29-1
d_call: -
j_call: TRBJ2-1
clone_size: few
cdr3_aa: CSVWRTAIYNEQFF
cdr3_nt: TGCAGCGTTTGGCGAACCGCTATCTACAATGAGCAGTTCTTC

v_call: TRBV6-5
d_call: -
j_call: TRBJ1-2
clone_size: -
cdr3_aa: CASTKRDRKYGYTF
cdr3_nt: TGTGCCAGCACCAAACGCGACAGAAAATATGGCTACACCTTC

v_call: TRBV12-3/TRBV12-4
d_call: -
j_call: TRBJ1-1
clone_size: -
cdr3_aa: CASSFGIYTEAFF
cdr3_nt: TGTGCCAGCAGTTTCGGTATTTACACTGAAGCTTTCTTT

v_call: TRBV27
d_call: TRBD1
j_call: TRBJ1-5
clone_size: -
cdr3_aa: CASSARDRGGNRPQHF
cdr3_nt: TGTGCCAGCAGTGCTCGGGACAGGGGTGGCAATCGGCCCCAGCATTTT

v_call: TRBV29-1
d_call: TRBD2
j_call: TRBJ2-1
clone_size: many
cdr3_aa: CSVDRGSGYNEQFF
cdr3_nt: TGCAGCGTTGACCGCGGGAGTGGCTACAATGAGCAGTTCTTC

v_call: TRBV12-3/TRBV12-4
d_call: -
j_call: TRBJ2-3
clone_size: few
cdr3_aa: CASSQTGEGDTQYF
cdr3_nt: TGTGCCAGCAGCCAGACAGGGGAGGGCGATACGCAGTATTTT

v_call: TRBV7-6
d_call: -
j_call: TRBJ2-5
clone_size: -
cdr3_aa: CASSPPESATGETQYF
cdr3_nt: TGTGCCAGCAGCCCCCCCGAGTCAGCGACCGGGGAGACCCAGTACTTC

v_call: TRBV5-4
d_call: -
j_call: TRBJ1-1
clone_size: -
cdr3_aa: CASSLQVIRGVNTEAFF
cdr3_nt: TGTGCCAGCAGCTTGCAGGTGATTCGGGGGGTGAACACTGAAGCTTTCTTT

v_call: TRBV20-1
d_call: TRBD2
j_call: TRBJ2-5
clone_size: few
cdr3_aa: CSAPPRGGGSTEAETQYF
cdr3_nt: TGCAGTGCTCCACCCCGGGGCGGGGGGAGCACCGAGGCAGAGACCCAGTACTTC

v_call: TRBV20-1
d_call: TRBD2
j_call: TRBJ2-1
clone_size: many
cdr3_aa: CSASGASGNLGQFF
cdr3_nt: TGCAGTGCTAGCGGGGCTAGCGGGAACCTCGGGCAGTTCTTC

v_call: TRBV3-1
d_call: TRBD2
j_call: TRBJ2-4
clone_size: few
cdr3_aa: CASSRELAGAENIQYF
cdr3_nt: TGTGCCAGCAGCCGAGAACTAGCGGGGGCGGAAAACATTCAGTACTTC

v_call: TRBV7-2
d_call: TRBD2
j_call: TRBJ2-7
clone_size: -
cdr3_aa: CASSRAVGGRAAPEQYF
cdr3_nt: TGTGCCAGCAGCCGAGCAGTGGGCGGGAGGGCCGCACCCGAGCAGTACTTC

v_call: TRBV7-2
d_call: TRBD1
j_call: TRBJ2-7
clone_size: many
cdr3_aa: CASSWEDRGGEQYF
cdr3_nt: TGTGCCAGCAGCTGGGAGGACAGGGGTGGCGAGCAGTACTTC

v_call: TRBV10-3
d_call: -
j_call: TRBJ1-4
clone_size: few
cdr3_aa: CAISAREYEKLFF
cdr3_nt: TGTGCCATCAGTGCCAGGGAATATGAAAAACTGTTTTTT

v_call: TRBV18
d_call: TRBD1
j_call: TRBJ2-7
clone_size: -
cdr3_aa: CASSPNRGQSEQYF
cdr3_nt: TGTGCCAGCTCACCTAACAGGGGCCAGAGCGAGCAGTACTTC

v_call: TRBV2
d_call: -
j_call: TRBJ1-4
clone_size: few
cdr3_aa: CASSWDGNSEKLFF
cdr3_nt: TGTGCCAGCAGTTGGGACGGAAACTCCGAAAAACTGTTTTTT

v_call: TRBV5-6
d_call: -
j_call: TRBJ2-3
clone_size: -
cdr3_aa: CASSVFGGVPDTQYF
cdr3_nt: TGTGCCAGCAGCGTATTTGGGGGAGTTCCAGATACGCAGTATTTT

v_call: TRBV7-9
d_call: -
j_call: TRBJ2-6
clone_size: -
cdr3_aa: CASSGGDRTGFSGANVLTF
cdr3_nt: TGTGCCAGCAGCGGGGGGGATCGGACAGGGTTCTCTGGGGCCAACGTCCTGACTTTC

v_call: TRBV15
d_call: -
j_call: TRBJ2-5
clone_size: many
cdr3_aa: CATSEGPGGQTQYF
cdr3_nt: TGTGCCACCAGTGAAGGGCCCGGTGGGCAGACCCAGTACTTC

v_call: TRBV7-6
d_call: -
j_call: TRBJ2-7
clone_size: many
cdr3_aa: CASSRTALSEQYF
cdr3_nt: TGTGCCAGCAGCCGGACGGCGTTGAGCGAGCAGTACTTC

v_call: TRBV9
d_call: -
j_call: TRBJ2-3
clone_size: many
cdr3_aa: CASSVGSPSTDTQYF
cdr3_nt: TGTGCCAGCAGCGTCGGTAGCCCTAGCACAGATACGCAGTATTTT

v_call: TRBV20-1
d_call: -
j_call: TRBJ2-3
clone_size: -
cdr3_aa: CSAEHRDTDTQYF
cdr3_nt: TGCAGTGCTGAACACAGGGACACAGATACGCAGTATTTT

v_call: TRBV9
d_call: TRBD2
j_call: TRBJ2-2
clone_size: -
cdr3_aa: CASSVSGGSTGELFF
cdr3_nt: TGTGCCAGCAGCGTCTCGGGGGGAAGCACCGGGGAGCTGTTTTTT

v_call: TRBV3-1
d_call: -
j_call: TRBJ1-1
clone_size: few
cdr3_aa: CASSQDWQGEAFF
cdr3_nt: TGTGCCAGCAGCCAAGATTGGCAGGGAGAAGCTTTCTTT

v_call: TRBV7-2
d_call: TRBD2
j_call: TRBJ2-1
clone_size: -
cdr3_aa: CASSCPPGTSGRPYNEQFF
cdr3_nt: TGTGCCAGCAGCTGCCCACCCGGGACTAGCGGGAGACCCTACAATGAGCAGTTCTTC

v_call: TRBV12-3/TRBV12-4
d_call: TRBD2
j_call: TRBJ2-4
clone_size: many
cdr3_aa: CASSSRGTSGPTVRNIQYF
cdr3_nt: TGTGCCAGCTCCTCCAGGGGGACTAGCGGGCCCACGGTTAGAAACATTCAGTACTTC

v_call: TRBV2
d_call: TRBD2
j_call: TRBJ2-1
clone_size: -
cdr3_aa: CASSEQRGEMNEQFF
cdr3_nt: TGTGCCAGCAGTGAACAGCGGGGGGAAATGAATGAGCAGTTCTTC

v_call: TRBV15
d_call: -
j_call: TRBJ2-5
clone_size: -
cdr3_aa: CATSGDGQETQYF
cdr3_nt: TGTGCCACCAGCGGGGACGGCCAAGAGACCCAGTACTTC

v_call: TRBV6-2/TRBV6-3
d_call: TRBD1
j_call: TRBJ1-5
clone_size: few
cdr3_aa: CASSYSQGAVQPQHF
cdr3_nt: TGTGCCAGCAGTTACTCCCAGGGGGCGGTTCAGCCCCAGCATTTT

v_call: TRBV15
d_call: TRBD1
j_call: TRBJ1-5
clone_size: -
cdr3_aa: CATSRERQGAARNQPQHF
cdr3_nt: TGTGCCACCAGCAGAGAGCGGCAGGGGGCTGCCCGTAATCAGCCCCAGCATTTT

v_call: TRBV11-2
d_call: -
j_call: TRBJ1-1
clone_size: few
cdr3_aa: CASSAAGELNTEAFF
cdr3_nt: TGTGCCAGCAGCGCCGCAGGGGAGTTAAACACTGAAGCTTTCTTT

v_call: TRBV3-1
d_call: TRBD1
j_call: TRBJ2-7
clone_size: -
cdr3_aa: CASSHSSTGVAYNEQYF
cdr3_nt: TGTGCCAGCAGCCATTCCTCGACAGGGGTGGCCTACAATGAGCAGTACTTC

v_call: TRBV9
d_call: -
j_call: TRBJ1-6
clone_size: few
cdr3_aa: CASSVGGSVNSPLHF
cdr3_nt: TGTGCCAGCAGCGTAGGGGGCTCTGTGAATTCACCCCTCCACTTT

v_call: TRBV12-3/TRBV12-4
d_call: -
j_call: TRBJ2-1
clone_size: -
cdr3_aa: CASTSFSYNEQFF
cdr3_nt: TGTGCCAGCACTTCCTTCTCCTACAATGAGCAGTTCTTC

v_call: TRBV12-3/TRBV12-4
d_call: -
j_call: TRBJ2-2
clone_size: many
cdr3_aa: CASSFEAGELFF
cdr3_nt: TGTGCCAGCAGTTTTGAGGCCGGGGAGCTGTTTTTT

v_call: TRBV24-1
d_call: -
j_call: TRBJ2-5
clone_size: -
cdr3_aa: CATSDGYGQYF
cdr3_nt: TGTGCCACCAGTGATGGGTACGGGCAGTACTTC

v_call: TRBV5-5
d_call: -
j_call: TRBJ1-5
clone_size: -
cdr3_aa: CACSLRGNQPQHF
cdr3_nt: TGTGCCTGCAGCTTGAGGGGGAATCAGCCCCAGCATTTT

v_call: TRBV6-1
d_call: -
j_call: TRBJ1-4
clone_size: few
cdr3_aa: CASRVRTAKEKLFF
cdr3_nt: TGTGCCAGCAGAGTACGGACAGCCAAAGAAAAACTGTTTTTT

v_call: TRBV4-1
d_call: TRBD1
j_call: TRBJ1-1
clone_size: -
cdr3_aa: CASSEGGAGEAFF
cdr3_nt: TGCGCCAGCAGCGAAGGGGGCGCGGGTGAAGCTTTCTTT

v_call: TRBV20-1
d_call: -
j_call: TRBJ2-1
clone_size: -
cdr3_aa: CSASWLRTAYNEQFF
cdr3_nt: TGCAGTGCTAGTTGGCTTCGGACAGCGTACAATGAGCAGTTCTTC

v_call: TRBV20-1
d_call: -
j_call: TRBJ2-7
clone_size: few
cdr3_aa: CSAGGSDYEQYF
cdr3_nt: TGCAGTGCGGGGGGCTCTGACTACGAGCAGTACTTC

v_call: TRBV27
d_call: TRBD1
j_call: TRBJ1-2
clone_size: -
cdr3_aa: CASTRTGPFVTF
cdr3_nt: TGTGCCAGCACCAGGACAGGGCCCTTCGTCACCTTC

v_call: TRBV11-2
d_call: TRBD1
j_call: TRBJ1-1
clone_size: -
cdr3_aa: CASSYRDRTGLRGGTEAFF
cdr3_nt: TGTGCCAGCAGCTACCGGGACAGGACCGGGTTGAGAGGCGGGACTGAAGCTTTCTTT

v_call: TRBV2
d_call: -
j_call: TRBJ2-4
clone_size: -
cdr3_aa: CARRTAGDIQHF
cdr3_nt: TGTGCCCGACGGACGGCCGGGGACATTCAGCACTTC

v_call: TRBV10-3
d_call: -
j_call: TRBJ1-1
clone_size: -
cdr3_aa: CAIGGVVTEAFF
cdr3_nt: TGCGCCATCGGCGGAGTCGTGACTGAAGCTTTCTTT

v_call: TRBV5-1
d_call: -
j_call: TRBJ2-3
clone_size: -
cdr3_aa: CASSPSLASIDTQYF
cdr3_nt: TGCGCCAGCAGCCCGTCTCTAGCTAGCATAGATACGCAGTATTTT